Described below is a single T cell receptor (beta chain) sequence and its context. Antigen: not known. A much larger clonotype is one base distant, so this may be a read error. RNA transcripts were the template for amplifying TCR beta CDR3 regions. The study used the HTBI primer set for a first-round RT-PCR of the TCR CDR3. TCRdb itself ran the multiplex PCR reads through MiXCR, one entry per CDR3 protein. The sample consists of more than 300,000 distinct CDR3 sequences, roughly 13% of them appearing once. These data are taken from a study of T cells in Graves' hyperthyroidism and ophthalmopathy. Points from the study as a whole: Progression to ophthalmopathy was predicted a median of approximately 6.4 months early. Most thyroid clonotypes with frequency above 0.001 were detected in blood.

Exclusion of a patient resulted from uncontrolled infection, other autoimmune disease, pregnancy or lactation. Germline V CDR1 and CDR2: MNHEY, SVGEGT. Trimming stripped 0 bases from V and 8 bases from J, with 16 bases between. The CDR3 has 15 amino acids. The sequence was obtained from a woman in her late teens or twenties with Graves' hyperthyroidism. The sequencing sample was made of blood. V is TRBV6-2 or TRBV6-3 and J is TRBJ1-2; weak D call: TRBD1 (6 bases). The chain's CDR3 is CASSYSMSGAGGYTF. The CDR3 DNA reads as TGTGCCAGCAGTTACTCGATGTCAGGGGCTGGGGGCTACACCTTC.